The rows below give T cell receptor beta chains drawn from one sample of a study of Ad26.COV2.S vaccination and SARS-CoV-2 variants. Assay used: immunoSEQ multiplex PCR; TCRdb lists only in-frame clones, some missing. The table has approximately 340,000 clones, 85% seen once. The specimen comprised peripheral blood, sampled in a trial of Ad26.COV2.S vaccine versus placebo. These TCRs come from a person aged 18 to 59 who received the Ad26.COV2.S COVID-19 vaccine or a placebo. The conserved cysteine and the conserved F or W are not part of the CDR3 here.

>TRBJ2-7|TRBV28
ASRAGTGVVYEQY
>TRBJ1-1|TRBV5-6
ASSLSLRGRSTEAF
>TRBJ1-5|TRBV30
AWSVWPETVNQPQH
>TRBJ1-3|TRBV5-4
ASSLAGNSGNTIY
>TRBJ1-5|TRBV4-1
ASSQTHGSGAYSNQPQH
>TRBJ2-7|TRBV5-8
ASFSSRDEQY
>TRBJ2-6|TRBV19
ASSTHILQDRGANVLT
>TRBJ1-5|TRBV3-1/TRBV3-2
ASSPRQQNQPQH
>TRBJ2-1|TRBV10-2
ASSGYVSPPYNEQF
>TRBJ2-1|TRBV5-1
ASSLAGGGAVNEQF
>TRBJ1-1|TRBV12-5
ASGLSGNRANTEAF
>TRBJ1-5|TRBV14
ASRNNQPQH
>TRBJ2-7|TRBV5-5
ASVTGTANYEQY
>TRBJ1-2|TRBV25-1
ASSGSGQGLSGYT
>TRBJ1-2|TRBV30
AWSFRYRARGNYGYT